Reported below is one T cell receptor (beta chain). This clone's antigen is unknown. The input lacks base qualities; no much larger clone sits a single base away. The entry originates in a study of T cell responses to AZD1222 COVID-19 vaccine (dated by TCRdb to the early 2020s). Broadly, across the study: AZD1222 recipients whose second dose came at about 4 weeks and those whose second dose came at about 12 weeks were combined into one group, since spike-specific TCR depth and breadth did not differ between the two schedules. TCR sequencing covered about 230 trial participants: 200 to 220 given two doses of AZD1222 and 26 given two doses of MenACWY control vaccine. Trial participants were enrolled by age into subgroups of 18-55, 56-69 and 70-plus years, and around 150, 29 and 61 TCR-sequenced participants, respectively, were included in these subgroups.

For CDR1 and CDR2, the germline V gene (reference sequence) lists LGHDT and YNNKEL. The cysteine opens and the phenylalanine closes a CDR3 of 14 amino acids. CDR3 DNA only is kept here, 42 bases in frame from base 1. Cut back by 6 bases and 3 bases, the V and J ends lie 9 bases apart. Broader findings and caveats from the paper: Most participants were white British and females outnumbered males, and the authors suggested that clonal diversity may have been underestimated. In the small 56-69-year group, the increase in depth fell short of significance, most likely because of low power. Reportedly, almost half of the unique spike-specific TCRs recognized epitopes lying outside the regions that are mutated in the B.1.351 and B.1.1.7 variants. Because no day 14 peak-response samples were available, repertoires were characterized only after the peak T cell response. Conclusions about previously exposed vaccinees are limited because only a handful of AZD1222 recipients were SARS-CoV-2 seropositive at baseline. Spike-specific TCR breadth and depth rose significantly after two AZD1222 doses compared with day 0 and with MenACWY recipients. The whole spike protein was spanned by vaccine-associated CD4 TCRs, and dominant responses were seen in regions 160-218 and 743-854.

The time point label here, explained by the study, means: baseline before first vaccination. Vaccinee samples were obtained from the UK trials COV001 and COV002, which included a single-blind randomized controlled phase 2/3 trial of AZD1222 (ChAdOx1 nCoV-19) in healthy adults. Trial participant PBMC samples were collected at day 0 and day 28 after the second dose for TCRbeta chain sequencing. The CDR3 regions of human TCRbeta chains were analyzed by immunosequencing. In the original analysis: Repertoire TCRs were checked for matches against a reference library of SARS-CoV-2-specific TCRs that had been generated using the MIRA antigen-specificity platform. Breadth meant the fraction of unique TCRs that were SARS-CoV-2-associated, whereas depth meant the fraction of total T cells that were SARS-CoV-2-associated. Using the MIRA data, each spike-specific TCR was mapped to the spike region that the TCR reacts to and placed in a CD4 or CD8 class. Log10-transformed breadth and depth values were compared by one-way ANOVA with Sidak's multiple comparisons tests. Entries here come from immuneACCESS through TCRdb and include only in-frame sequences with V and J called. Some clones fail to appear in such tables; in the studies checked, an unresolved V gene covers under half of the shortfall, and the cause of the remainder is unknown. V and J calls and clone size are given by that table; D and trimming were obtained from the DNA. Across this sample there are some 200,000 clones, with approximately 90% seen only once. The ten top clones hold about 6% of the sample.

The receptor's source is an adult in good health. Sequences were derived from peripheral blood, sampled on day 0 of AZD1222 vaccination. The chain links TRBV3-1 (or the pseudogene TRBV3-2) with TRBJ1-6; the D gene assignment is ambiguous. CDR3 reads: CASSSDGYNSPLHF. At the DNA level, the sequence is TGTGCCAGCAGTTCGGACGGCTATAATTCACCCCTCCACTTT.